The TCR beta chain under discussion was sequenced for a study of blood T cell repertoires in COVID-19. The data were produced by immunoSEQ multiplex PCR, yet TCRdb's version contains in-frame clones alone and is incomplete. This table has over 130,000 clones, 80% to 90% appearing once. CDR3 length equals 15 residues. The J segment lost 6 bases and the V segment lost 6 bases, leaving 10 bases of the junction unmatched. The germline V gene encodes CDR1 SGHTA and CDR2 FQGTGA. The chain is built from TRBV7-3 and TRBJ2-1; 8 bases align to TRBD2. Sequencing used PBMCs or T cells enriched from blood (not recorded which). The sequence derives from a woman aged 45 to 65 with acute COVID-19. This CDR3 is CASSLTSGPANEQFF. The CDR3 DNA sequence: TGTGCCAGCAGTCTCACTAGCGGACCCGCCAATGAGCAGTTCTTC.